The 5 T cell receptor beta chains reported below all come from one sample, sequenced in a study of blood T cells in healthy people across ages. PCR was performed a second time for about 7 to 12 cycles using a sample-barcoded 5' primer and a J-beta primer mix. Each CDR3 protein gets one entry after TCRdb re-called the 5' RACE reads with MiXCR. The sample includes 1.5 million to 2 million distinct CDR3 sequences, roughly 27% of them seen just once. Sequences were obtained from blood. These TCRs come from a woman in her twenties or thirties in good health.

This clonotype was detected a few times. CDR3 DNA: TGCAGAGCCCTGAGGGGTGACTACGAGCAGTACTTC. This translates into CRALRGDYEQYF. J is TRBJ2-7 and V is TRBV20-1, with D possibly being TRBD1 or TRBD2 (5 bases each). In germline, CDR1 is DFQATT, CDR2 SNEGSKA (reference sequence). This CDR3 contains 12 residues.

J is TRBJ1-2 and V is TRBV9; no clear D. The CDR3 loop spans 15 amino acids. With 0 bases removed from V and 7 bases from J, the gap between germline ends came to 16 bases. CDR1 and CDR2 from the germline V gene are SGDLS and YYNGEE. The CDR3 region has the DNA TGTGCCAGCAGCGTAGGTGGAGGGATAGGGTTTGGCTACACCTTC. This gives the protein CASSVGGGIGFGYTF.

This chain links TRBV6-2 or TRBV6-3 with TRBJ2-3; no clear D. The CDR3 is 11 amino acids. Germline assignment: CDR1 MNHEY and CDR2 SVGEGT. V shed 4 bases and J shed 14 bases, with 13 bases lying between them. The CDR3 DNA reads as TGTGCCAGCAGTTCTCTCTCTACAGCGTATTTT. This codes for CASSSLSTAYF.

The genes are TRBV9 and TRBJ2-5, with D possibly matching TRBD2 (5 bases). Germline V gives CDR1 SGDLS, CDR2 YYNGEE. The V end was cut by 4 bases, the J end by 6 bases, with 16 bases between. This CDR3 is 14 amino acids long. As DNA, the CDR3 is TGTGCCAGCAGCAGACCCCCGGGAATCAAGACCCAGTACTTC. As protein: CASSRPPGIKTQYF.

The CDR3 loop reads CSALHSGRAWGEQYF. DNA of the CDR3: TGCAGTGCTTTACATAGCGGGAGGGCCTGGGGGGAGCAGTACTTC. This chain links TRBV20-1 with TRBJ2-7; 11 bases line up with TRBD2. Germline CDR1 DFQATT, CDR2 SNEGSKA (reference sequence). The J segment lost 7 bases and the V segment lost 5 bases, leaving 13 bases of the junction unmatched. There are 15 residues in the CDR3.